This TCR beta chain appears in the sequencing data of a study of shared clonotypes between healthy human individuals. General study points: Donors were few, which limited the genetic and exposure-history diversity represented.

From germline, CDR1 is SGHTS and CDR2 YDEGEE. CDR3 length equals 14 residues. In regard to this clone: The target antigen is unknown. One base away lies a much larger clone, so this may be a sequencing read error.

In replicate PCRs of unsorted PBMC, 250 to 350 ng DNA, about 31,000 T cell genomes, was used. Data came from immunoSEQ multiplex PCR; TCRdb stores just in-frame clones and leaves some out. The profile shows roughly 500,000 clones, over 75% of them singletons. The donors were adults (healthy and HIV-negative) with no recent acute infections or vaccinations. The chain uses TRBV5-8 and TRBJ2-1; D gene ambiguous. The sequencing input was PBMCs. This receptor was identified in a woman between 40 and 50 years old in good health. Some clones in this sample may be carry-over from other donors' samples. CDR3 DNA sequence: TGTGCCAGCAACTTGCAGGTTTCCAACAATGAGCAGTTCTTC. Amino acids: CASNLQVSNNEQFF.